The sequence of this T cell receptor (beta chain) was determined in a study of identical twins. General study points: Because invariant MAIT and iNKT cells could be present, zero-insertion analyses could be partly confounded. Fewer insertions marked abundant cord blood beta clonotypes; young adult naive trended weakly, memory not at all.

This clonotype has a handful of counts. The antigen is unknown. A template switching step contributed a universal primer site, while unique molecular identifiers were present in the cDNA. TCRdb re-analysed the 5' RACE reads in MiXCR, keeping a single row per CDR3 protein. The table has approximately 630,000 distinct CDR3 sequences, roughly 7.2% seen once. V was pared by 6 bases and J by 7 bases, with 5 bases of the junction left unmatched. CDR1 ENHRY and CDR2 SYGVKD come from the germline V gene. The CDR3 is made up of 14 amino acids. Healthy Caucasians supplied all donations. The same data also went into a second study, on yellow fever vaccine responses in identical twins.

Sequencing was performed on PBMCs. This TCR was sampled from a woman between 18 and 30 years old in good health. The chain joins TRBV10-3 to TRBJ2-2, with TRBD1 identical over 10 bases. The DNA of the CDR3 is TGTGCCATCAGCGACAGGGGGCTGGGCGGGGAGCTGTTTTTT. Translating it yields CAISDRGLGGELFF.